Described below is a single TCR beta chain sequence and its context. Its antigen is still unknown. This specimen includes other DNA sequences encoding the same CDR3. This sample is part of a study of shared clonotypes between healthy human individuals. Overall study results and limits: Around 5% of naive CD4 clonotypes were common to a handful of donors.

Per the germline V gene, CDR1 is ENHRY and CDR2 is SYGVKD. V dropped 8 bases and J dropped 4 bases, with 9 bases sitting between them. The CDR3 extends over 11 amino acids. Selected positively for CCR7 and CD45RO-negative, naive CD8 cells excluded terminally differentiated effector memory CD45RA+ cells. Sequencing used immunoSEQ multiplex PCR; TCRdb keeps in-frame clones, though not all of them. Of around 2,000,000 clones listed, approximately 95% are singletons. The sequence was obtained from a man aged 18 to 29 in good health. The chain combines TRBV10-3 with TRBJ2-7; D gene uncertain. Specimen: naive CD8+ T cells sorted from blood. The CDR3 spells CAISQGYEQYF. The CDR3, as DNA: TGTGCCATCTCACAAGGGTACGAGCAGTACTTC.